Each of the 26 T cell receptor beta chains below was sequenced from the same sample in a study of OX40 agonist ivuxolimab in advanced cancers. Repertoires were generated with immunoSEQ multiplex PCR, while TCRdb's copy carries only in-frame clones and drops some. The sample records more than 95,000 clones, 75% to 95% being singletons. Specimen: CD4+ or CD8+ T cells sorted from blood, collected in a trial of the OX40 agonist ivuxolimab. The receptor source for this set is an adult with an advanced solid tumor such as melanoma, head and neck, liver or kidney cancer.

The J gene is TRBJ1-2, the V gene TRBV7-2; no reliable D call. The CDR3 extends over 17 amino acids. V lost 2 bases, J lost 4 bases, and 20 bases lay in between. Germline lookup yields CDR1 SGHTA and CDR2 FQGNSA. In DNA, the CDR3 is TGTGCCAGCAGCTTACTCCCTTCGGACGGGCTCGGCTATGGCTACACCTTC. This encodes CASSLLPSDGLGYGYTF.

This chain connects TRBV4-3 to TRBJ1-1, with D possibly matching TRBD1 (6 bases). CDR3 length: 15 amino acids. CDR1 and CDR2 from the germline V gene are LGHNA and YSLEER. V lost 0 bases to trimming and J lost 2 bases, with 10 bases between them. The CDR3 coding sequence is TGCGCCAGCAGCCAAGACCTGGGGGCCAACACTGAAGCTTTCTTT. This gives the protein CASSQDLGANTEAFF.

CDR3 coding DNA: TGTGCCAGCTCACCTTCCCCCCCTACCAGGGGGCAAGAGACCCAGTACTTC. Protein product: CASSPSPPTRGQETQYF. The J gene is TRBJ2-5, the V gene TRBV18; 7 bases fit TRBD1. The CDR3 is made up of 17 amino acids. V trimming: 3 bases; J trimming: 2 bases; junction bases outside the gene matches: 12. Germline loops: CDR1 KGHSH, CDR2 LQKENI.

The sample holds a few counts of this clone. The chain links TRBV7-3 to TRBJ2-2; D call uncertain. The CDR3 is made up of 17 amino acids. Per the germline V gene, CDR1 is SGHTA and CDR2 is FQGTGA. V lost 2 bases to trimming and J lost 2 bases, with 15 bases between them. The CDR3 nucleotides read TGTGCCAGCAGCTTATACGGTGGGTGGAGAAACACCGGGGAGCTGTTTTTT. Its protein product is CASSLYGGWRNTGELFF.

Concerning this clone itself: Germline and junction disagree at one end, which may indicate a read error. The chain combines TRBV7-3 with TRBJ2-5; 9 nucleotides align to TRBD2. The length of the CDR3 is 14 residues. Germline lookup yields CDR1 SGHTA and CDR2 FQGTGA. CDR3 protein: CASSPGLASEAQYF. The CDR3 DNA reads TGTGCCAGCAGCCCCGGACTAGCGTCAGAGGCCCAGTACTTC.

V is TRBV5-4 and J is TRBJ2-1, with 7 positions matching TRBD2. CDR3 length: 15 amino acids. The germline CDR1 and CDR2 sequences are SGHNT and YYREEE (reference sequence). Trimming removed 2 bases from V and 1 base from J; junction bases left unmatched: 3. The CDR3 coding sequence is TGTGCCAGCAGCTTAGAGGGAGGGTCCTACAATGAGCAGTTCTTC. Protein: CASSLEGGSYNEQFF.

The CDR3 nucleotides read TGTGCCAGCAGCCATGAGGTACGAGGAGGCTACACCTTC. Its translation is CASSHEVRGGYTF. The J gene is TRBJ1-2, the V gene TRBV4-2, with D hard to call. This CDR3 is 13 amino acids long. CDR1 and CDR2 from the germline V gene are LGHNA and YNFKEQ. The V end was cut by 3 bases, the J end by 8 bases, with 13 bases between.

This clone was found once. This chain links TRBV7-6 with TRBJ2-2; 9 nucleotides agree with TRBD1. The CDR3 loop spans 14 amino acids. Germline lookup yields CDR1 SGHVS and CDR2 FNYEAQ. The ends lost 5 bases at V and 8 bases at J; junction bases unmatched: 6. CDR3 in amino acids: CASSQQGAEGELFF. In DNA, the CDR3 is TGTGCCAGCAGCCAACAGGGGGCTGAGGGGGAGCTGTTTTTT.

The V call is TRBV28, the J call TRBJ1-2; 9 nucleotides align to TRBD1. CDR1 is MDHEN, CDR2 SYDVKM, per germline. V lost 4 bases to trimming and J lost 4 bases; unmatched junction nucleotides: 16. This CDR3 is built from 18 residues. The DNA of the CDR3 is TGTGCCAGCAGTTCCCCCCGGGACAGGGCACGGCGGGTCTATGGCTACACCTTC. It translates to CASSSPRDRARRVYGYTF.

This chain connects TRBV4-1 to TRBJ2-3, with 10 bases aligning to TRBD2. Germline V gene lookup returns CDR1 MGHRA and CDR2 YSYEKL. The CDR3 extends over 19 amino acids. J gave up 3 bases and V 1 base, and 13 bases lay outside the gene matches. As DNA, the CDR3 is TGCGCCAGCAGCCAAGCTTCCGGCGCGGGACTAGCGATTACAGATACGCAGTATTTT. Protein sequence: CASSQASGAGLAITDTQYF.

This clone was seen more than once but under ten times. The V call is TRBV28, the J call TRBJ1-2; no definite D call. This CDR3 comprises 16 residues. Germline V gives CDR1 MDHEN, CDR2 SYDVKM. The V end lost 6 bases, the J end lost 5 bases, and 22 bases lay between the germline ends. The DNA for the CDR3 is TGTGCCAGCAGGCCCGGAAGGGTCCTTCTAACTTATGGCTACACCTTC. The encoded protein is CASRPGRVLLTYGYTF.

CDR3 DNA: TGTGCCAGTAGGTTAGGACAGTCTTCGTCCTACGAGCAGTACTTC. Translating gives CASRLGQSSSYEQYF. The genes are TRBV19 and TRBJ2-7; D perhaps matches TRBD1 (6 bases). Germline-derived CDR1 and CDR2 are LNHDA and SQIVND (reference sequence). Trimming left V 6 bases short and J 1 base short, with 16 bases between. The CDR3 runs 15 residues. The whole variable domain, filled in from reference TRBV19 and TRBJ2-7, reads DGGITQSPKYLFRKEGQNVTLSCEQNLNHDAMYWYRQDPGQGLRLIYYSQIVNDFQKGDIAEGYSVSREKKESFPLTVTSAQKNPTAFYLCASRLGQSSSYEQYFGPGTRLTVT.

This clone was observed a single time. The genes are TRBV7-9 and TRBJ2-7; the match to TRBD2 covers 8 bases. Per the germline V gene, CDR1 is SEHNR and CDR2 is FQNEAQ (reference sequence). The CDR3 is made up of 14 amino acids. The V segment lost 3 bases and the J segment 3 bases; nucleotides outside the gene matches: 4. CDR3 amino acids: CASSFSGTLYEQYF. The CDR3 nucleotides read TGTGCCAGCAGCTTTAGCGGGACGCTCTACGAGCAGTACTTC. The complete variable domain, with remaining parts taken from reference TRBV7-9 and TRBJ2-7, reads DTGVSQNPRHKITKRGQNVTFRCDPISEHNRLYWYRQTLGQGPEFLTYFQNEAQLEKSRLLSDRFSAERPKGSFSTLEIQRTEQGDSAMYLCASSFSGTLYEQYFGPGTRLTVT.

The V call is TRBV14, the J call TRBJ2-3; D is possibly TRBD2 (6 bases). CDR3 length equals 19 residues. Deletions cut 0 bases from V and 6 bases from J, with 25 bases between. Germline V gene lookup returns CDR1 SGHDN and CDR2 FVKESK. CDR3 region: CASSQDNHVWAGPGDTQYF. The CDR3 DNA reads TGTGCCAGCAGCCAAGATAATCACGTTTGGGCGGGACCGGGCGATACGCAGTATTTT.

The CDR3 region is CAISKEGSQPQHF. The CDR3 DNA is TGTGCCATCAGTAAGGAGGGCTCGCAGCCCCAGCATTTT. The chain uses TRBV10-3 and TRBJ1-5; D remains unclear. The ends were cut back, 5 bases at V and 7 bases at J, with 12 bases in the middle. Germline CDR1 ENHRY, CDR2 SYGVKD. The CDR3 loop spans 13 amino acids.

The chain links TRBV20-1 to TRBJ2-7; no definite D call. Germline values: CDR1 DFQATT, CDR2 SNEGSKA (reference sequence). The V end was cut by 6 bases, the J end by 7 bases, with 10 bases between. The CDR3 runs to 10 residues. The CDR3, as DNA: TGCAGTGCCGCGTATCGGGAGCAGTACTTC. Its protein product is CSAAYREQYF.

The rearrangement uses TRBV7-2 and TRBJ1-2; D gene ambiguous. The V and J ends lost 1 base and 7 bases respectively, with 7 bases between them. The CDR3 runs 12 residues. CDR1 is SGHTA, CDR2 FQGNSA, per germline. As DNA, the CDR3 is TGTGCCAGCAGCTTAGAATACGGTGGCTACACCTTC. Protein: CASSLEYGGYTF.

This sequence joins TRBV28 and TRBJ2-5; D unresolved. The CDR3 is 12 amino acids. Germline V gene data show CDR1 as MDHEN and CDR2 as SYDVKM. Trimming pared 5 bases from V and 6 bases from J, leaving 10 bases between. In DNA, the CDR3 is TGTGCCAGCAGTACCACGCGGAAGACCCAGTACTTC. Residues: CASSTTRKTQYF.

This clone has only one observation. The rearrangement uses TRBV29-1 and TRBJ2-6; D gene unclear. The CDR3 contains 12 residues. Trimming removed 6 bases at V and 3 bases at J, with 6 bases between. Germline-derived CDR1 and CDR2 are SQVTM and ANQGSEA. The CDR3 nucleotides read TGCAGCGTACGAGGTGGGGCCAACGTCCTGACTTTC. Amino acids: CSVRGGANVLTF.

The chain joins TRBV7-3 to TRBJ2-2; TRBD1 is a possible D gene (6 bases). Trimming removed 0 bases from V and 2 bases from J, with 19 bases in between. This CDR3 contains 19 residues. Germline loops: CDR1 SGHTA, CDR2 FQGTGA. The chain's CDR3 is CASSLTQAGRGYNTGELFF. CDR3 DNA sequence: TGTGCCAGCAGCTTAACCCAGGCAGGCAGGGGCTATAACACCGGGGAGCTGTTTTTT.

The chain uses TRBV5-5 and TRBJ2-3; 10 bases match TRBD2. Looked up from germline, CDR1 is SGHKS and CDR2 is YYEKEE (reference sequence). V was clipped by 3 bases and J by 5 bases; unmatched bases: 6. The CDR3 is 15 amino acids. CDR3 in amino acids: CASSYSIAGGDTQYF. CDR3 in DNA: TGTGCCAGCAGCTATTCGATAGCGGGGGGAGATACGCAGTATTTT.

This clone was seen a single time. The chain has TRBV28 and TRBJ2-3; D not resolved. Trimming cost V 3 bases and J 0 bases, with 4 bases left between them. Germline CDR1 and CDR2: MDHEN and SYDVKM. The CDR3 sequence is 13 residues long. The CDR3 sequence: CASSFPSTDTQYF. The CDR3, as DNA: TGTGCCAGCAGTTTCCCTAGCACAGATACGCAGTATTTT.

This chain links TRBV7-7 with TRBJ2-1; D unclear. In germline, CDR1 is SSHAT, CDR2 FNYEAQ (reference sequence). Trimming shortened V by 1 base and J by 9 bases, and 10 bases separated the two germline ends. This CDR3 is 13 amino acids long. The CDR3 region has the DNA TGTGCCAGCAGCTTAGGGGTTATGGGTGAGCAGTTCTTC. It yields the protein CASSLGVMGEQFF.

The chain carries TRBV5-1 and TRBJ1-3; D unresolved. The CDR3 loop spans 14 amino acids. The germline CDR1 and CDR2 sequences are SGHRS and YFSETQ. Trimming pared 4 bases from V and 0 bases from J, leaving 8 bases between. The CDR3 protein is CASSAQYSGNTIYF. The DNA of the CDR3 is TGCGCCAGCAGCGCACAGTACTCTGGAAACACCATATATTTT.

V is TRBV6-5 and J is TRBJ2-5, with a possible D match to TRBD2 (5 bases). CDR3 length equals 15 residues. V was pared by 6 bases and J by 1 base, with 15 bases between. Germline V CDR1 and CDR2: MNHEY, SVGAGI. The CDR3 loop reads CASRTPEEVQETQYF. The DNA of the CDR3 is TGTGCCAGCAGGACCCCCGAGGAGGTCCAAGAGACCCAGTACTTC.

The chain has TRBV6-6 and TRBJ1-5; D ambiguous. The ends were cut back, 4 bases at V and 0 bases at J, with 7 bases in the middle. Looked up from germline, CDR1 is MNHNY and CDR2 is SVGAGI (reference sequence). The CDR3 totals 14 residues. Here the CDR3 DNA reads TGTGCCAGCAGTTCCTACAGTAGCAATCAGCCCCAGCATTTT. Translation: CASSSYSSNQPQHF.